Following are 24 T cell receptor beta chains from one sample sequenced in a study of blood T cell repertoires in COVID-19. Clones were sequenced by immunoSEQ multiplex PCR, and TCRdb holds only the in-frame ones, with some missing. In the table there are about 250,000 clones, around four fifths of which are singletons. Sequencing used peripheral blood. These receptors all come from a woman in her fifties or sixties with active or convalescent COVID-19.

This clone was counted between two and nine times. The V gene is TRBV24-1, the J gene TRBJ1-1; D is perhaps TRBD1 (6 bases). Between the trimmed V and J ends, which lost 7 bases and 5 bases, there was a span of 13 bases. Germline CDR1 is KGHDR and CDR2 is SFDVKD. The CDR3 consists of 13 residues. CDR3: CATRRDTATEAFF. In DNA form, the CDR3 reads TGTGCCACCAGGAGGGACACAGCTACTGAAGCTTTCTTT.

The V call is TRBV28, the J call TRBJ2-7; 8 bases line up with TRBD1. From germline, CDR1 is MDHEN and CDR2 SYDVKM. Losses at the gene ends were 5 bases for V and 4 bases for J; bases not matched to a gene: 7. This CDR3 is 14 amino acids long. CDR3 protein: CASSPGQDWYEQYV. The CDR3 DNA reads as TGTGCCAGCAGTCCGGGACAGGATTGGTACGAGCAGTACGTC.

This clone was seen a few times. This chain joins TRBV2 and TRBJ1-2; the D gene is possibly TRBD1 (5 bases). Trimming removed 4 bases from V and 2 bases from J, with 11 bases in between. The CDR3 totals 14 residues. From germline, CDR1 is SNHLY and CDR2 FYNNEI. CDR3 sequence reads: CASSGRGVNYGYTF. The CDR3 nucleotides are TGTGCCAGCAGTGGGCGGGGGGTGAACTATGGCTACACCTTC.

V and J are TRBV5-8 and TRBJ2-5, with 9 bases that match TRBD2. CDR3 length equals 15 residues. CDR1 SGHTS and CDR2 YDEGEE come from the germline V gene. V shed 6 bases, J shed 5 bases, and the junction held 11 bases outside the gene matches. CDR3 amino acids: CASTRFSGSGETQYF. The CDR3 DNA sequence: TGTGCCAGCACCCGTTTTAGCGGGAGCGGGGAGACCCAGTACTTC.

V usage is TRBV5-1 and J usage is TRBJ1-2, with 8 bases fitting TRBD1. From germline, CDR1 is SGHRS and CDR2 YFSETQ. V lost 0 bases and J lost 8; bases outside the gene matches: 9. CDR3 size: 15 residues. CDR3: CASSLEGQGAGGYTF. As DNA, the CDR3 is TGCGCCAGCAGCTTGGAGGGCCAGGGGGCGGGAGGCTACACCTTC.

J is TRBJ2-3 and V is TRBV7-9, with D maybe TRBD1 (6 bases). This CDR3 is 14 amino acids long. With 5 bases removed from V and 4 bases from J, the gap between germline ends came to 13 bases. Per germline, CDR1 SEHNR and CDR2 FQNEAQ (reference sequence). CDR3 protein: CASSLRQVPDTQYF. The CDR3 DNA reads TGTGCCAGCAGCCTACGACAGGTCCCAGATACGCAGTATTTT.

The V and J genes are TRBV7-3 and TRBJ1-2; D not resolved. Trimming removed 5 bases at V and 5 bases at J, with 12 bases between. The CDR3 is 13 residues long. Germline V gene sequence: CDR1 SGHTA, CDR2 FQGTGA. CDR3 nucleotides: TGTGCCAGCAGCCCCGGTCGGAGTTATGGCTACACCTTC. This sequence encodes CASSPGRSYGYTF. The entire variable domain, with the rest obtained from reference TRBV7-3 and TRBJ1-2, is as follows: GAGVSQTPSNKVTEKGKYVELRCDPISGHTALYWYRQSLGQGPEFLIYFQGTGAADDSGLPNDRFFAVRPEGSVSTLKIQRTERGDSAVYLCASSPGRSYGYTFGSGTRLTVV.

The chain has TRBV19 and TRBJ2-6, with 7 bases lining up with TRBD2. The CDR3 is 14 residues long. Per the germline V gene, CDR1 is LNHDA and CDR2 is SQIVND (reference sequence). With V trimmed by 8 bases and J by 3 bases, 4 bases remained unmatched. The DNA for the CDR3 is TGTGCCAGTGGGCGGGGGAGTGGGGCCAACGTCCTGACTTTC. It is translated as CASGRGSGANVLTF.

The chain is built from TRBV10-3 and TRBJ1-2; a weak D match, TRBD1 (5 bases). CDR1 is ENHRY, CDR2 SYGVKD, per germline. This CDR3 is built from 14 residues. Trimming removed 5 bases from V and 4 bases from J, with 14 bases in between. The CDR3 DNA follows: TGTGCCATCAGTCCACGGGAGGGGAGCTATGGCTACACCTTC. This encodes CAISPREGSYGYTF.

This sequence joins TRBV6-2 or TRBV6-3 and TRBJ2-7; D is ambiguous. Per germline, CDR1 MNHEY and CDR2 SVGEGT. The length of the CDR3 is 14 residues. V dropped 2 bases and J dropped 2 bases, with 10 bases sitting between them. The CDR3 sequence: CASSYVRSPYEQYF. CDR3 DNA: TGTGCCAGCAGTTACGTCAGAAGTCCCTACGAGCAGTACTTC.

This clone was recorded a few times. A much larger clone is a single base away; this may be a read error. The sample has other DNA sequences that encode this CDR3 too. The chain couples TRBV7-8 to TRBJ2-2, with D tentatively TRBD2 (7 bases). CDR1 and CDR2 from the germline V gene are SGHVS and FQNEAQ. The CDR3 has 16 amino acids. The ends were cut back, 4 bases at V and 1 base at J, with 13 bases in the middle. The CDR3 bases are TGTGCCAGCAGCTGGGGGGAGGGGGGGAACACCGGGGAGCTGTTTTTT. Translation: CASSWGEGGNTGELFF.

This chain joins TRBV30 and TRBJ1-2; D gene unclear. Germline CDR1 is GTSNPN and CDR2 is SVGIG (reference sequence). V was shortened by 0 bases and J by 8 bases, with 13 bases between the two germline ends. This CDR3 contains 13 residues. DNA of the CDR3: TGTGCCTGGAGTGTACTGGACGGAGGCGGCTACACCTTC. Translating it yields CAWSVLDGGGYTF.

This chain links TRBV10-3 with TRBJ2-3, with 11 bases identical to TRBD1. V lost 6 bases, J lost 4 bases, and 6 bases stayed unmatched. This CDR3 region has 15 residues. From germline, CDR1 is ENHRY and CDR2 SYGVKD. CDR3: CAIRPGQGEADTQYF. The DNA for the CDR3 is TGTGCCATCAGACCGGGACAGGGGGAAGCAGATACGCAGTATTTT.

The count of this clone is one. The CDR3 DNA reads TGCGCCAGCAGCCTGTCAGGTGAAGCTTTCTTT. Amino acids: CASSLSGEAFF. The gene calls are TRBV5-1 and TRBJ1-1; D gene uncertain. Germline CDR1 reads SGHRS; CDR2 reads YFSETQ. V lost 4 bases and J 7 bases, leaving 8 bases between the germline ends. The CDR3 length is 11 residues.

V and J are TRBV19 and TRBJ2-1; 14 nucleotides align to TRBD2. V shed 0 bases and J 7 bases; nucleotides not matched to a gene: 8. CDR1 is LNHDA and CDR2 is SQIVND in the germline V gene (reference sequence). The CDR3 totals 18 residues. CDR3 bases: TGTGCCAGTAGTATAGATCGACTAGCGGGGGGGCCGGGGAATGAGCAGTTCTTC. Translated, it gives CASSIDRLAGGPGNEQFF.

The chain has TRBV7-2 and TRBJ1-5; D gene uncertain. The CDR3 consists of 13 residues. The V end lost 5 bases, the J end lost 4 bases, and 9 bases lay between the germline ends. Germline values: CDR1 SGHTA, CDR2 FQGNSA. CDR3 in DNA: TGTGCCAGCAGCGTAAGGAGAAATCAGCCCCAGCATTTT. Its translation: CASSVRRNQPQHF.

This clone was recorded once. V is TRBV15 and J is TRBJ1-2, with 9 bases identical to TRBD1. CDR3 length: 15 amino acids. After removal of 3 bases from V and 4 bases from J, the junction contained 6 bases not matched to a gene. Germline CDR1 LNHNV, CDR2 YYDKDF (reference sequence). In DNA, the CDR3 is TGTGCCACCAGCAGGGAGGACAGGGGATCCTATGGCTACACCTTC. Its translation is CATSREDRGSYGYTF. Variable domain in full (rest from reference TRBV15 and TRBJ1-2): DAMVIQNPRYQVTQFGKPVTLSCSQTLNHNVMYWYQQKSSQAPKLLFHYYDKDFNNEADTPDNFQSRRPNTSFCFLDIRSPGLGDTAMYLCATSREDRGSYGYTFGSGTRLTVV.

The rearrangement links TRBV5-1 to TRBJ1-3; D unclear. CDR1 is SGHRS, CDR2 YFSETQ, per germline. V lost 4 bases to trimming and J lost 4 bases, with 12 bases between them. CDR3 size: 14 residues. The CDR3 protein is CASSVGEPGNTIYF. As DNA, the CDR3 is TGCGCCAGCAGCGTCGGAGAGCCAGGAAACACCATATATTTT.

This chain links TRBV5-8 with TRBJ2-1; possible D gene TRBD2, 6 bases. CDR3 length equals 14 residues. Per germline, CDR1 SGHTS and CDR2 YDEGEE. V gave up 4 bases and J gave up 5 bases, with 13 bases separating them. In DNA, the CDR3 is TGTGCCAGCAGCGGGCGGGATTACAACAATGAGCAGTTCTTC. Translated: CASSGRDYNNEQFF.

Regarding this clone: Other DNA sequences in this specimen translate into the identical CDR3. The V and J genes are TRBV9 and TRBJ2-7; D gene uncertain. Germline V lookup: CDR1 SGDLS, CDR2 YYNGEE. This CDR3 is built from 14 residues. The germline V and J ends were trimmed by 0 bases and 2 bases, with 9 bases remaining between them. The CDR3 DNA follows: TGTGCCAGCAGCGTAGGAGCCGCGCCCTACGAGCAGTACTTC. Amino acids: CASSVGAAPYEQYF.

V usage is TRBV1 and J usage is TRBJ1-5. TRBV1 is classified as a pseudogene. The CDR3 is made up of 17 amino acids. The CDR3, as DNA: TGCACCAGCAGCCAGCCGAACAGCGGGGGTTGCAATCAGCCCCAGCATTTT. It specifies CTSSQPNSGGCNQPQHF.

This clone was seen a few times. The rearrangement joins TRBV6-1 to TRBJ2-3; 9 bases align to TRBD1. CDR1 and CDR2 from the germline V gene are MNHNS and SASEGT. Unmatched junction bases numbered 3, after V lost 2 bases and J lost 0 bases. This CDR3 has 16 amino acids. CDR3 protein: CASSEPDRGSTDTQYF. The DNA for the CDR3 is TGTGCCAGCAGTGAACCGGACAGGGGTAGCACAGATACGCAGTATTTT.

The V gene is TRBV2, the J gene TRBJ1-4; TRBD1 might be the D (6 bases). The CDR3 covers 15 residues. V shed 7 bases and J shed 5 bases, with 17 bases lying between them. CDR1 and CDR2 (germline): SNHLY, FYNNEI. The CDR3 is CASTITGQPNEKLFF. CDR3 DNA: TGTGCCAGCACTATTACTGGACAGCCCAATGAAAAACTGTTTTTT.

The chain employs TRBV11-2 and TRBJ2-2, with D tentatively TRBD2 (5 bases). CDR1 is SGHAT, CDR2 FQNNGV, per germline. V lost 0 bases and J lost 4, with 12 bases in between. This CDR3 spans 16 amino acids. The DNA for the CDR3 is TGTGCCAGCAGCTTAGATCAGTCGGGGAGCACCGGGGAGCTGTTTTTT. Translating it yields CASSLDQSGSTGELFF.